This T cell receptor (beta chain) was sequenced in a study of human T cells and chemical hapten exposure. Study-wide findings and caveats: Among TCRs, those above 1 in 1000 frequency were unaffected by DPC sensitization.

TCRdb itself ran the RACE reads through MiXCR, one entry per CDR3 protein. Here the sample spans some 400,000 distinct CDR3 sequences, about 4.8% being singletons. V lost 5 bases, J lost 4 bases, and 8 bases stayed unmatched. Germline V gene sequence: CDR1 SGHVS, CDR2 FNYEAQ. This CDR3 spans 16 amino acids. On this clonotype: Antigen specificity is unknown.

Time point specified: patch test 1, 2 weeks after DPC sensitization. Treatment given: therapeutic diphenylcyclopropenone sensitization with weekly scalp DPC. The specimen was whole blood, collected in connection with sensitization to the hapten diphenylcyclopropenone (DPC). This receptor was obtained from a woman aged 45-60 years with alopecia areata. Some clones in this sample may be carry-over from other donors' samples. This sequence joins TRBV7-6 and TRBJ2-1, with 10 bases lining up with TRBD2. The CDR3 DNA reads TGTGCCAGCAGCACCATAACGACTAGCGGGTACAATGAGCAGTTCTTC. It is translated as CASSTITTSGYNEQFF.